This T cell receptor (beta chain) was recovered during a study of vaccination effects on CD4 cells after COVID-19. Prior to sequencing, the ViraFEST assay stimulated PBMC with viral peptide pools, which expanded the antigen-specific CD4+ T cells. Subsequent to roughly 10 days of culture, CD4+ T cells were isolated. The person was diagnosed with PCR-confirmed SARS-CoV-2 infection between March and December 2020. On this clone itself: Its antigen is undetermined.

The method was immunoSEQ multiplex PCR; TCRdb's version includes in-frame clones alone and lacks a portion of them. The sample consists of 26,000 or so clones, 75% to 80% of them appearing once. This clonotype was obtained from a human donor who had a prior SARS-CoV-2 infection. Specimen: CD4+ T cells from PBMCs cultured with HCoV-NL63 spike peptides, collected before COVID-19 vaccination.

In nucleotides, the CDR3 is TGTGCCAGCAGCCGCCGGAGGACTTCAACCTACGAGCAGTACTTC. Its protein product is CASSRRRTSTYEQYF. This chain links TRBV27 with TRBJ2-7; D might be TRBD2 (5 bases). Germline CDR1 and CDR2: MNHEY and SMNVEV (reference sequence). CDR3 size: 15 residues. The germline V and J ends were trimmed by 6 bases and 2 bases, with 17 bases remaining between them.